This T cell receptor beta chain was retrieved from a study of T cells in Graves' hyperthyroidism and ophthalmopathy. This clonotype was counted at least ten times. RNA transcripts gave rise to amplified TCR beta CDR3 regions. Initially, a first-round RT-PCR of the TCR CDR3 employed the HTBI primer set. TCRdb ran MiXCR on the multiplex PCR reads and lists one entry per CDR3 protein. Of 690,000 or so distinct CDR3 sequences listed, approximately 19% were seen once; the top ten hold about a sixth. This sequence originates from a woman between 45 and 60 years old with Graves' hyperthyroidism that later progressed to Graves' ophthalmopathy. Source material: blood.

CDR3 sequence (DNA): TGCAGTGCTTCGGACAGATCCAGTGTAGAGACCCAGTACTTC. Translating it yields CSASDRSSVETQYF. The chain links TRBV20-1 to TRBJ2-5; maybe TRBD1 (6 bases). This CDR3 comprises 14 residues. Trimming stripped 5 bases from V and 4 bases from J, with 17 bases between. Germline V gives CDR1 DFQATT, CDR2 SNEGSKA (reference sequence).